The 24 T cell receptor beta chains reported below all come from one sample, sequenced in a study of T cells after somatic rescue of genetic block. TCRdb's copy holds only in-frame clones and misses some; the assay was immunoSEQ multiplex PCR. The data contain more than 70,000 clones, around 89% of them singletons. The specimen was peripheral blood mononuclear cells (PBMCs). All receptors come from a woman between 18 and 29 years old.

The rearrangement links TRBV5-1 to TRBJ2-1; no clear D gene. The germline CDR1 and CDR2 sequences are SGHRS and YFSETQ. This CDR3 is built from 14 residues. With 1 base removed from V and 5 bases from J, the gap between germline ends came to 10 bases. The CDR3 bases are TGCGCCAGCAGCTTGTCGCGACCAAACAATGAGCAGTTCTTC. This encodes CASSLSRPNNEQFF. Combining the CDR3 with reference TRBV5-1 and TRBJ2-1 gives the whole variable domain KAGVTQTPRYLIKTRGQQVTLSCSPISGHRSVSWYQQTPGQGLQFLFEYFSETQRNKGNFPGRFSGRQFSNSRSEMNVSTLELGDSALYLCASSLSRPNNEQFFGPGTRLTVL.

J is TRBJ2-7 and V is TRBV6-1; D remains ambiguous. Trimming left V 1 base short and J 3 bases short, with 7 bases between. Germline CDR1 reads MNHNS; CDR2 reads SASEGT. The CDR3 runs to 13 residues. This CDR3 is CASSEVQSYEQYF. CDR3 nucleotides: TGTGCCAGCAGTGAAGTACAGAGCTACGAGCAGTACTTC.

V gene TRBV7-8 combines with J gene TRBJ2-7, with 11 bases aligning to TRBD1. CDR3 length: 15 residues. Germline V gene sequence: CDR1 SGHVS, CDR2 FQNEAQ. V trimming: 4 bases; J trimming: 1 base; junction bases outside the gene matches: 3. The CDR3 nucleotides are TGTGCCAGCAGCTGGACAGGGGGCATGTCCTACGAGCAGTACTTC. The encoded protein is CASSWTGGMSYEQYF.

The chain is built from TRBV5-8 and TRBJ2-7; 7 bases line up with TRBD1. From germline, CDR1 is SGHTS and CDR2 YDEGEE. The CDR3 has 17 residues. V shed 0 bases, J shed 5 bases, and the junction held 14 bases outside the gene matches. CDR3 bases: TGTGCCAGCAGCTTGGGACAGGGCTCAAACTTTATCGACGAGCAGTACTTC. Translating gives CASSLGQGSNFIDEQYF.

V is TRBV28 and J is TRBJ2-2; D is possibly TRBD2 (5 bases). Deletions cut 1 base from V and 8 bases from J, with 20 bases between. This CDR3 region has 17 residues. Germline V gene lookup returns CDR1 MDHEN and CDR2 SYDVKM. The CDR3 DNA sequence: TGTGCCAGCAGTTTATATGTTAGCGAGACCCCGGAGGGGGAGCTGTTTTTT. Translation: CASSLYVSETPEGELFF.

The chain recombines TRBV10-3 with TRBJ2-4, with 16 bases identical to TRBD2. This CDR3 has 17 amino acids. J gave up 2 bases and V 10 bases, and 8 bases lay outside the gene matches. The germline CDR1 and CDR2 sequences are ENHRY and SYGVKD. The chain's CDR3 is CATRGTSGRESKNIQYF. Here the CDR3 DNA reads TGTGCCACGCGGGGGACTAGCGGGAGGGAATCCAAAAACATTCAGTACTTC.

The genes are TRBV5-1 and TRBJ2-1; 12 positions match TRBD2. CDR1 SGHRS and CDR2 YFSETQ come from the germline V gene. V trimming: 0 bases; J trimming: 5 bases; junction bases outside the gene matches: 6. The CDR3 is made up of 17 amino acids. CDR3 sequence: CASSLEPSGRADNEQFF. The CDR3 coding sequence is TGCGCCAGCAGCTTGGAGCCTAGCGGGAGGGCGGACAATGAGCAGTTCTTC.

The chain links TRBV11-2 to TRBJ2-5; D might be TRBD2 (6 bases). The ends were cut back, 3 bases at V and 5 bases at J, with 16 bases in the middle. The germline V gene has CDR1 SGHAT and CDR2 FQNNGV. The length of the CDR3 is 15 residues. CDR3 sequence: CASSFQPGLAETQYF. CDR3 bases: TGTGCCAGCAGCTTTCAACCCGGCCTAGCGGAGACCCAGTACTTC.

The rearrangement links TRBV27 to TRBJ2-7; maybe TRBD2 (9 bases). V shed 1 base and J shed 3 bases, with 22 bases lying between them. The CDR3 length is 18 residues. CDR1 is MNHEY, CDR2 SMNVEV, per germline (reference sequence). The CDR3 region is CASSLYTGGKAGGYEQYF. For the CDR3, the DNA is TGTGCCAGCAGTTTATACACAGGGGGAAAAGCGGGAGGCTACGAGCAGTACTTC.

This clone showed up just a few times. This chain connects TRBV6-1 to TRBJ1-1; no definite D call. Germline V lookup: CDR1 MNHNS, CDR2 SASEGT. V was cut by 2 bases and J by 7 bases, with 11 bases left in between. This CDR3 has 13 amino acids. Here the CDR3 DNA reads TGTGCCAGCAGTGAATCGGATCGGGGTGAAGCTTTCTTT. It is translated as CASSESDRGEAFF.

This sequence joins TRBV12-5 and TRBJ2-3; D uncertain. The CDR3 loop spans 13 amino acids. Deletions cut 4 bases from V and 0 bases from J, with 5 bases between. Germline V gene lookup returns CDR1 LGHNT and CDR2 FRNRAP. The CDR3 DNA reads as TGTGCTAGTGGTTCGGGTAGCACAGATACGCAGTATTTT. Translating it yields CASGSGSTDTQYF.

This clone has only a few counts. The V and J genes are TRBV6-6 and TRBJ1-2, with D hard to call. This CDR3 is 12 amino acids long. In germline, CDR1 is MNHNY, CDR2 SVGAGI (reference sequence). V was clipped by 5 bases and J by 8 bases, with 12 bases between them. The CDR3, as DNA: TGTGCCAGCAGTCCGTCGAGTTGGGGCTACACCTTC. Translating gives CASSPSSWGYTF.

The chain links TRBV5-1 to TRBJ2-7, with a tentative D call TRBD2 (6 bases). Trimming removed 0 bases at V and 1 base at J, with 8 bases between. Germline V gene lookup returns CDR1 SGHRS and CDR2 YFSETQ. The CDR3 sequence is 14 residues long. DNA of the CDR3: TGCGCCAGCAGCTTGGGCGGGGAGTCCTACGAGCAGTACTTC. Its translation is CASSLGGESYEQYF.

The V call is TRBV10-3, the J call TRBJ2-7, with D possibly being TRBD1 or TRBD2 (5 bases each). The CDR3 runs to 12 residues. Germline V gives CDR1 ENHRY, CDR2 SYGVKD. Trimming stripped 6 bases from V and 9 bases from J, with 15 bases between. This chain's CDR3 is CAISRDGEWQYF. The CDR3 nucleotides read TGTGCCATCAGCCGGGACGGCGAATGGCAGTACTTC.

The chain joins TRBV5-8 to TRBJ2-2; TRBD2 aligns across 11 bases. The CDR3 runs 17 residues. Per germline, CDR1 SGHTS and CDR2 YDEGEE. Germline trimming cut 3 bases from V and 1 base from J; bases unmatched to any gene: 5. CDR3 residues: CASSSGTSGGNTGELFF. The CDR3 coding sequence is TGTGCCAGCAGCTCCGGGACTAGCGGTGGGAACACCGGGGAGCTGTTTTTT.

A single count supports this clone. The CDR3 loop reads CASSRADRVYEQYF. CDR3 DNA: TGTGCCAGCTCGCGGGCGGACAGGGTCTACGAGCAGTACTTC. The chain is built from TRBV18 and TRBJ2-7; 8 nucleotides match TRBD1. The junction had 7 bases not matched to a gene; V was cut back by 6 bases and J by 3 bases. Germline V CDR1 and CDR2: KGHSH, LQKENI. This CDR3 is built from 14 residues. Full variable domain (remainder filled in from reference TRBV18 and TRBJ2-7): NAGVMQNPRHLVRRRGQEARLRCSPMKGHSHVYWYRQLPEEGLKFMVYLQKENIIDESGMPKERFSAEFPKEGPSILRIQQVVRGDSAAYFCASSRADRVYEQYFGPGTRLTVT.

V usage is TRBV9 and J usage is TRBJ2-1, with TRBD2 identical over 7 bases. Germline V gene data show CDR1 as SGDLS and CDR2 as YYNGEE. The trim removed 0 bases at V and 2 bases at J, leaving 5 bases unmatched. This CDR3 comprises 16 residues. The CDR3 region is CASSVDWAGAYNEQFF. CDR3 coding DNA: TGTGCCAGCAGCGTAGACTGGGCGGGGGCCTACAATGAGCAGTTCTTC.

The J gene is TRBJ1-5, the V gene TRBV7-2, with TRBD1 as a possible D gene (6 bases). Germline assignment: CDR1 SGHTA and CDR2 FQGNSA. V dropped 4 bases and J dropped 4 bases, with 8 bases sitting between them. This CDR3 comprises 13 residues. Here the CDR3 reads CASSSRGNQPQHF. Here the CDR3 DNA reads TGTGCCAGCAGCTCCAGGGGAAATCAGCCCCAGCATTTT.

This clone was observed a single time. The V and J genes are TRBV7-2 and TRBJ2-1; 10 nucleotides line up with TRBD2. Per the germline V gene, CDR1 is SGHTA and CDR2 is FQGNSA. The CDR3 is made up of 14 amino acids. V shed 1 base and J 10 bases; nucleotides not matched to a gene: 4. CDR3 sequence (DNA): TGTGCCAGCAGCTTAGGGACTAGCGGAATGGAGCAGTTCTTC. Translated: CASSLGTSGMEQFF.

The chain has TRBV18 and TRBJ1-5; D is unclear. With 0 bases removed from V and 0 bases from J, the gap between germline ends came to 12 bases. This CDR3 has 17 residues. Germline V gene data show CDR1 as KGHSH and CDR2 as LQKENI. Here the CDR3 DNA reads TGTGCCAGCTCACCACCAGGGCAGTCAAATAGCAATCAGCCCCAGCATTTT. Protein: CASSPPGQSNSNQPQHF.

The chain links TRBV4-3 to TRBJ2-7, with D possibly being TRBD2 (7 bases). With 3 bases removed from V and 4 bases from J, the gap between germline ends came to 22 bases. CDR1 is LGHNA, CDR2 YSLEER, per germline. The CDR3 is 17 amino acids. The CDR3 loop reads CASSHQAAGQATYEQYF. The CDR3 nucleotides read TGCGCCAGCAGCCATCAAGCAGCGGGACAAGCGACTTACGAGCAGTACTTC.

The V gene is TRBV9, the J gene TRBJ2-1, with D maybe TRBD1 (5 bases). The CDR3 runs to 12 residues. Germline V gene data show CDR1 as SGDLS and CDR2 as YYNGEE. Trimming pared 0 bases from V and 8 bases from J, leaving 6 bases between. CDR3 sequence: CASSVEGYEQFF. For the CDR3, the DNA is TGTGCCAGCAGCGTAGAGGGGTATGAGCAGTTCTTC.

V and J are TRBV7-9 and TRBJ1-5; D not resolved. V lost 5 bases, J lost 4 bases, and 12 bases lay in between. Per germline, CDR1 SEHNR and CDR2 FQNEAQ (reference sequence). The CDR3 runs 14 residues. The CDR3 DNA reads as TGTGCCAGCAGCCAGACGGCACTGAATCAGCCCCAGCATTTT. This translates into CASSQTALNQPQHF.

The rearrangement uses TRBV7-3 and TRBJ2-5; the D is unclear. The CDR3 has 13 amino acids. The V end was cut by 5 bases, the J end by 2 bases, with 9 bases between. Germline V lookup: CDR1 SGHTA, CDR2 FQGTGA. In nucleotides, the CDR3 is TGTGCCAGCAGCGTAGGTGGGCAAGAGACCCAGTACTTC. Translating it yields CASSVGGQETQYF. Full variable domain (remainder filled in from reference TRBV7-3 and TRBJ2-5): GAGVSQTPSNKVTEKGKYVELRCDPISGHTALYWYRQSLGQGPEFLIYFQGTGAADDSGLPNDRFFAVRPEGSVSTLKIQRTERGDSAVYLCASSVGGQETQYFGPGTRLLVL.